The rows below give T cell receptor beta chains drawn from one sample of a study of beta chain features in type 1 diabetes. TCRdb's table, derived via immunoSEQ multiplex PCR, lists solely in-frame clones and lacks some. Of more than 150,000 clones in the sample, about 13% were seen once. Material for sequencing was central memory CD4+ T cells from blood. The receptors originated from a woman younger than 35 in good health. Both conserved end residues are part of each CDR3.

TRBV30,TRBJ1-5,CAWSAKGTLIYSNQPQHF
TRBV5-6,TRBJ1-4,CASSLANQRYAEKLFF
TRBV5-1,TRBJ2-1,CASRDTMSSYNEQFF
TRBV11-2,TRBJ2-7,CASSLMGSLSSYEQYF
TRBV6-1,TRBJ1-2,CASSLTTGAVYGYTF
TRBV28,TRBJ1-2,CASSTPTGVLGYTF
TRBV28,TRBJ2-7,CASSLEAGGRSHEQYF
TRBV23-1,TRBJ1-2,CASSPEMGLGLHYGYTF
TRBV4-3,TRBJ2-5,CASSLRGGVRAPYQETQYF
TRBV18,TRBJ2-7,CASSPSTDEQYF
TRBV5-1,TRBJ1-2,CASSLMGGAGYGYTF
TRBV7-2,TRBJ2-3,CASSPGFADTQYF
TRBV28,TRBJ1-5,CASRQGDQPQHF
TRBV5-1,TRBJ2-3,CASSWVGQGRADTQYF
TRBV18,TRBJ2-7,CASSPRTTSGSSYEQYF
TRBV11-1,TRBJ2-1,CASSLRGGRWDEQFF
TRBV7-6,TRBJ1-1,CASSLAAGPNTEAFF
TRBV15,TRBJ2-2,CATSRDLGQIRNAGELFF
TRBV5-8,TRBJ2-3,CASSSQGVGTDTQYF
TRBV2,TRBJ2-5,CSSGRERETQYF
TRBV7-2,TRBJ1-3,CASSFDPGFKRNTIYF
TRBV6-4,TRBJ2-5,CASSVSGAAGETQYF
TRBV6-6,TRBJ2-3,CASRGQHTDTQYF
TRBV6-6,TRBJ1-4,CASRRGEKLFF
TRBV11-2,TRBJ1-3,CASSYRAAGSGNTIYF
TRBV5-4,TRBJ2-1,CASSLGQGSYNEQFF
TRBV7-2,TRBJ2-1,CASSRMVGGHNEQFF
TRBV7-2,TRBJ2-2,CASSLGPGNTGELFF
TRBV5-4,TRBJ2-2,CASRPGLAGGNTGELFF
TRBV29-1,TRBJ1-1,CSVDGLMNTEAFF
TRBV7-3,TRBJ2-3,CASSLTSGGTGGTDTQYF
TRBV21-1,TRBJ2-5,CASSKRAATSGRAFGGTQYF
TRBV14,TRBJ1-1,CASSLSRGRLAFF
TRBV29-1,TRBJ2-1,CSVPPPGLASNEQFF
TRBV18,TRBJ2-7,CASSPGPVEIYEQYF
TRBV2,TRBJ2-2,CATLLAINTGELFF
TRBV7-2,TRBJ2-7,CASSFSGSYEQYF
TRBV4-2,TRBJ2-7,CASSSTSNYEQYF
TRBV30,TRBJ2-1,CAWTGGAAGSSYNEQFF
TRBV29-1,TRBJ1-1,CSVRRVEAFF
TRBV18,TRBJ2-1,CASSPPGLVYNEQFF
TRBV15,TRBJ2-4,CATSSRGLLKNIQYF
TRBV13,TRBJ1-1,CASSFLRTAMNTEAFF